The present T cell receptor (beta chain) was sequenced within a study of shared clonotypes between healthy human individuals. Findings and limits, study-wide: Clonotypes which were not shared had lower generation probabilities than clonotypes that all four donors shared.

TCRdb's table, derived via immunoSEQ multiplex PCR, lists solely in-frame clones and lacks some. The table shows about 2.1 million clones, with around 93% occurring only once. Naive CD8 populations comprised CD45RO-negative cells positively selected for CCR7, excluding terminally differentiated effector memory CD45RA+ cells. As regards this clone: What it binds is unknown.

The source material was naive CD8+ T cells from PBMCs. The TCR sequence derives from a man aged 18 to 35 in good health. Some clones in this sample may be carry-over from other donors' samples.

The DNA of the CDR3 is TGTGCCATCAGTGAGTCCCTGGGACAGGGGTCCTCCTACGAGCAGTACTTC. This translates into CAISESLGQGSSYEQYF. This sequence joins TRBV10-3 and TRBJ2-7; TRBD1 matches 10 bases. Unmatched junction bases numbered 5, after V lost 0 bases and J lost 0 bases. CDR3 size: 17 residues. In germline, CDR1 is ENHRY, CDR2 SYGVKD.